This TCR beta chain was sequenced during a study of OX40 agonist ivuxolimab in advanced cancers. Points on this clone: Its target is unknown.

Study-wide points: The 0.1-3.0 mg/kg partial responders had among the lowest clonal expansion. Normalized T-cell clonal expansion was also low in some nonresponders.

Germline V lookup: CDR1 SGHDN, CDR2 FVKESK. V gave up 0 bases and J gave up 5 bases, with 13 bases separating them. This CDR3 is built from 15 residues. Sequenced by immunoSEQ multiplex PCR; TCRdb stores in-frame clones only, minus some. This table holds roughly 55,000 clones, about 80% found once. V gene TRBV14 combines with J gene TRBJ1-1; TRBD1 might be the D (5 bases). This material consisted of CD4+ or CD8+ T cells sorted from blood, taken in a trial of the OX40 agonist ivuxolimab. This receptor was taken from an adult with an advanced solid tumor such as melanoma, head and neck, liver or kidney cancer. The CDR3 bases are TGTGCCAGCAGCCAAGATGGACGATGGGGGACTGAAGCTTTCTTT. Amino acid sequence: CASSQDGRWGTEAFF.